The 23 T cell receptor beta chains below come from one sample, sequenced in a study of T cell responses to AZD1222 COVID-19 vaccine. The method was immunoSEQ multiplex PCR; TCRdb's version includes in-frame clones alone and lacks a portion of them. This sample has 200,000 or so clones; roughly 92% occur once, and the top ten carry roughly 0.99%. The source was peripheral blood, collected 28 days after the second AZD1222 dose. These TCRs come from an adult who received the AZD1222 COVID-19 vaccine.

The chain couples TRBV5-1 to TRBJ1-1, with D perhaps TRBD1 (5 bases). The ends were cut back, 0 bases at V and 1 base at J, with 7 bases in the middle. The germline V gene has CDR1 SGHRS and CDR2 YFSETQ. The CDR3 contains 14 residues. CDR3 nucleotide sequence: TGCGCCAGCAGCTTGGACAGGCCGAACACTGAAGCTTTCTTT. Translating it yields CASSLDRPNTEAFF.

The CDR3 DNA is TGTGCCAGCAGCTTAACGGGACGGGTGAACACTGAAGCTTTCTTT. Protein sequence: CASSLTGRVNTEAFF. This chain joins TRBV7-3 and TRBJ1-1, with a possible D match to TRBD1 (5 bases). The CDR3 spans 15 residues. Trimming removed 0 bases from V and 0 bases from J, with 8 bases in between. The germline CDR1 and CDR2 sequences are SGHTA and FQGTGA.

In its sample, this clone was seen a few times. Other DNA sequences in the sample encode the same CDR3. The chain employs TRBV7-9 and TRBJ2-3; D is undetermined. V was trimmed by 5 bases and J by 0 bases, leaving 9 bases between them. Germline CDR1 SEHNR, CDR2 FQNEAQ (reference sequence). The CDR3 has 14 amino acids. CDR3 sequence (DNA): TGTGCCAGCAGCCCTCAGGTTAGCACAGATACGCAGTATTTT. The encoded protein is CASSPQVSTDTQYF.

The rearrangement links TRBV5-6 to TRBJ1-5; maybe TRBD1 (6 bases). Germline-derived CDR1 and CDR2 are SGHDT and YYEEEE. V lost 1 base, J lost 6 bases, and 14 bases lay in between. The CDR3 runs 15 residues. DNA of the CDR3: TGTGCCAGCAGCTTGTATCACAGGGTGGGTCAGCCCCAGCATTTT. The encoded protein is CASSLYHRVGQPQHF.

The J gene is TRBJ1-2, the V gene TRBV5-1; the D gene is possibly TRBD1 (5 bases). Germline CDR1 and CDR2: SGHRS and YFSETQ. CDR3 length equals 13 residues. V was clipped by 4 bases and J by 2 bases, with 9 bases between them. As DNA, the CDR3 is TGCGCCAGCAGCCTCAGGGAAAACTATGGCTACACCTTC. Residues: CASSLRENYGYTF. The full variable domain, with the rest looked up from reference TRBV5-1 and TRBJ1-2, is KAGVTQTPRYLIKTRGQQVTLSCSPISGHRSVSWYQQTPGQGLQFLFEYFSETQRNKGNFPGRFSGRQFSNSRSEMNVSTLELGDSALYLCASSLRENYGYTFGSGTRLTVV.

The chain has TRBV6-5 and TRBJ2-5; D ambiguous. This CDR3 is 12 amino acids long. CDR1 and CDR2 from the germline V gene are MNHEY and SVGAGI. V lost 0 bases and J 7 bases, leaving 6 bases between the germline ends. CDR3 amino acids: CASSYSSGTQYF. CDR3 nucleotides: TGTGCCAGCAGTTACTCTTCGGGGACCCAGTACTTC.

The chain carries TRBV5-1 and TRBJ2-1; TRBD2 aligns across 12 bases. The CDR3 runs to 15 residues. CDR1 and CDR2 (germline): SGHRS, YFSETQ. V was clipped by 5 bases and J by 8 bases; unmatched bases: 8. In DNA form, the CDR3 reads TGCGCCAGCAGGGGGACTAGCGGGTTTTGGGATGAGCAGTTCTTC. Translating gives CASRGTSGFWDEQFF.

In this sample, this clone turned up a few times. The genes are TRBV27 and TRBJ2-1; D might be TRBD2 (7 bases). The V gene lost 6 bases and the J gene lost 8 bases, with 17 bases spanning the gap. Germline-derived CDR1 and CDR2 are MNHEY and SMNVEV (reference sequence). The CDR3 has 14 amino acids. The CDR3 nucleotides read TGTGCCAGCAGACTCATTGGGGGGGCCCATGAGCAGTTCTTC. Translated: CASRLIGGAHEQFF.

This chain links TRBV10-3 with TRBJ2-5; 7 bases fit TRBD2. Germline CDR1 ENHRY, CDR2 SYGVKD. V was pared by 9 bases and J by 1 base, with 8 bases of the junction left unmatched. This CDR3 has 14 amino acids. CDR3 bases: TGTGCCATTAAAGAGACTAGCACCCAAGAGACCCAGTACTTC. Protein: CAIKETSTQETQYF.

The V and J genes are TRBV11-3 and TRBJ1-3; 7 bases are a match to TRBD1. Trimming at V came to 10 bases and at J to 0 bases, leaving 12 bases not matched to a gene. Germline CDR1 and CDR2: SGHNT and YENEEA. The CDR3 contains 16 residues. CDR3 residues: CATTKGDSYSGNTIYF. The DNA for the CDR3 is TGTGCCACCACGAAGGGGGACAGTTACTCTGGAAACACCATATATTTT. The full variable domain, completed using reference TRBV11-3 and TRBJ1-3, is EAGVVQSPRYKIIEKKQPVAFWCNPISGHNTLYWYLQNLGQGPELLIRYENEEAVDDSQLPKDRFSAERLKGVDSTLKIQPAELGDSAVYLCATTKGDSYSGNTIYFGEGSWLTVV.

The chain links TRBV7-8 to TRBJ1-1, with 7 positions matching TRBD1. Germline assignment: CDR1 SGHVS and CDR2 FQNEAQ. The CDR3 is 15 amino acids. The V segment lost 5 bases and the J segment 0 bases; nucleotides outside the gene matches: 6. The CDR3 nucleotides are TGTGCCAGCAGCGACCCCAGGGGGGTGAACACTGAAGCTTTCTTT. Translating it yields CASSDPRGVNTEAFF. Filled out from reference TRBV7-8 and TRBJ1-1, the complete variable domain reads GAGVSQSPRYKVAKRGQDVALRCDPISGHVSLFWYQQALGQGPEFLTYFQNEAQLDKSGLPSDRFFAERPEGSVSTLKIQRTQQEDSAVYLCASSDPRGVNTEAFFGQGTRLTVV.

The CDR3 reads CASSLALGPGYNEQFF. CDR3 DNA sequence: TGTGCCAGCAGCTTAGCGCTTGGGCCGGGGTACAATGAGCAGTTCTTC. The rearrangement links TRBV7-2 to TRBJ2-1; D may be TRBD2 (5 bases). This CDR3 comprises 16 residues. Per the germline V gene, CDR1 is SGHTA and CDR2 is FQGNSA. Between the trimmed V and J ends, which lost 0 bases and 4 bases, there was a span of 13 bases.

The rearrangement links TRBV28 to TRBJ1-1, with no clear D. This CDR3 has 10 residues. Trimming left V 6 bases short and J 7 bases short, with 6 bases between. Looked up from germline, CDR1 is MDHEN and CDR2 is SYDVKM. The CDR3 DNA sequence: TGTGCCAGCAGCCGGGGTGAAGCTTTCTTT. This gives the protein CASSRGEAFF.

The rearrangement joins TRBV12-3 or TRBV12-4 to TRBJ2-1, with D unresolved. V lost 6 bases and J lost 5, with 8 bases in between. The CDR3 is 12 residues long. Written as DNA, the CDR3 is TGTGCCAGCAGAACCGTGGACAATGAGCAGTTCTTC. The encoded protein is CASRTVDNEQFF.

The chain joins TRBV4-2 to TRBJ2-7; TRBD1 is a possible D gene (6 bases). Germline V lookup: CDR1 LGHNA, CDR2 YNFKEQ. This CDR3 region has 14 residues. V lost 0 bases and J 3 bases, leaving 9 bases between the germline ends. The CDR3 nucleotides are TGTGCCAGCAGCCAAGAGGTACAGGGCTACGAGCAGTACTTC. Amino acid sequence: CASSQEVQGYEQYF.

The chain links TRBV9 to TRBJ1-6; D perhaps matches TRBD1 (6 bases). The V end lost 0 bases, the J end lost 6 bases, and 13 bases lay between the germline ends. Germline CDR1 and CDR2: SGDLS and YYNGEE. This CDR3 is built from 16 residues. CDR3: CASSVGSQGLNSPLHF. Here the CDR3 DNA reads TGTGCCAGCAGCGTAGGATCCCAGGGGCTTAATTCACCCCTCCACTTT.

The CDR3 coding sequence is TGTGCCAGCAGCTCACCCCGGGCAGGGGTCGTCAACTATGGCTACACCTTC. It translates to CASSSPRAGVVNYGYTF. The gene calls are TRBV13 and TRBJ1-2; tentatively, D is TRBD1 (6 bases). Germline V gene lookup returns CDR1 PRHDT and CDR2 FYEKMQ (reference sequence). There are 17 residues in the CDR3. Trimming cost V 4 bases and J 2 bases, with 20 bases left between them.

The chain couples TRBV5-1 to TRBJ1-5; D not resolved. The germline CDR1 and CDR2 sequences are SGHRS and YFSETQ. This CDR3 spans 14 amino acids. Trimming shortened V by 2 bases and J by 6 bases, and 12 bases separated the two germline ends. CDR3 sequence reads: CASSLLENGQPQHF. The CDR3 coding sequence is TGCGCCAGCAGCTTATTGGAGAACGGTCAGCCCCAGCATTTT.

The chain carries TRBV10-3 and TRBJ1-3; D remains ambiguous. Trimming left V 1 base short and J 0 bases short, with 10 bases between. The CDR3 runs 16 residues. Germline V gene data show CDR1 as ENHRY and CDR2 as SYGVKD. The CDR3 DNA reads TGTGCCATCAGTGAGTTTCCGGGAATCTCTGGAAACACCATATATTTT. Amino acid sequence: CAISEFPGISGNTIYF.

This clone appeared a single time. The V gene is TRBV25-1, the J gene TRBJ2-5; TRBD1 matches at 9 bases. The CDR3 consists of 16 residues. Germline CDR1 and CDR2: MGHDK and SYGVNS. V dropped 4 bases and J dropped 4; count of bases not matched to a gene: 10. The CDR3 loop is CASSAGTGSSRETQYF. DNA of the CDR3: TGTGCCAGCAGTGCTGGGACAGGGTCGTCGAGAGAGACCCAGTACTTC.

The V and J genes are TRBV24-1 and TRBJ1-5; 9 bases are a match to TRBD1. V lost 3 bases to trimming and J lost 6 bases; unmatched junction nucleotides: 2. The V gene's germline CDR1 is KGHDR and CDR2 SFDVKD. The CDR3 has 14 amino acids. The CDR3 spells CATSDRTGAQPQHF. DNA of the CDR3: TGTGCCACCAGTGATCGGACAGGGGCTCAGCCCCAGCATTTT.

The V gene is TRBV4-1, the J gene TRBJ2-3; the D gene is possibly TRBD1 (6 bases). The CDR3 is made up of 14 amino acids. Germline CDR1 MGHRA, CDR2 YSYEKL. V lost 1 base and J 6 bases, leaving 11 bases between the germline ends. CDR3: CASSQVAGADTQYF. DNA of the CDR3: TGCGCCAGCAGCCAAGTAGCAGGGGCTGATACGCAGTATTTT.

The chain links TRBV27 to TRBJ2-2, with D unresolved. The CDR3 has 14 residues. In germline, CDR1 is MNHEY, CDR2 SMNVEV (reference sequence). V lost 4 bases and J 3 bases, leaving 9 bases between the germline ends. CDR3: CASSSWVDTGELFF. The DNA for the CDR3 is TGTGCCAGCAGTTCGTGGGTTGACACCGGGGAGCTGTTTTTT.